This entry describes one TCR beta chain. Antigen specificity is unknown. The data were taken from a study of cytomegalovirus exposure and HLA in healthy donors. Study-wide results and limits: As was reported, the HLA-A and HLA-B alleles of most subjects were accurately predicted from TCR beta sequences. With DRB1 most and HLA-C fewest, TCR association rates differed between HLA loci in a later analysis.

The PCR ran on 60 Vbeta and 13 Jbeta primers. Produced via immunoSEQ multiplex PCR; TCRdb's table is partial and in-frame only. Seen here are around 220,000 clones, 75% to 80% observed once, and the top ten hold around 2%. Looked up from germline, CDR1 is PRHDT and CDR2 is FYEKMQ (reference sequence). Losses at the gene ends were 3 bases for V and 4 bases for J; bases not matched to a gene: 5. The CDR3 loop spans 16 amino acids. This chain links TRBV13 with TRBJ2-7; TRBD2 matches 14 bases. The receptor comes from a man aged 18 to 29 in good health and CMV-seronegative. Sample: PBMCs. CDR3 sequence (DNA): TGTGCCAGCAGCTTCCGACTAGCGGGGGGGGGATACGAGCAGTACTTC. Protein: CASSFRLAGGGYEQYF.